Following are 28 T cell receptor beta chains from one sample sequenced in a study of regulatory T cells in long-lasting Graves disease. According to the study, TCR beta libraries were built with iRepertoire HTBI primers and CDR3-region Arm-PCR. TCRdb reprocessed the multiplex PCR reads with MiXCR, giving one entry per CDR3 protein. Among fewer than 650,000 distinct CDR3 sequences, 16% were seen once, and the ten largest hold about 12%. The time point: newly diagnosed GD, antithyroid drugs for less than 3 months. The TCR library was made from RNA extracted from PBMCs. These same records also appear under a second study, on T cells in Graves' hyperthyroidism and ophthalmopathy.

The material was peripheral blood mononuclear cells (PBMCs), obtained at new diagnosis, from a patient treated with antithyroid drugs. These receptors came from a man younger than 30 with Graves disease.

This clonotype was seen more than once but under ten times. V gene TRBV5-1 combines with J gene TRBJ1-2; perhaps TRBD1 as D (6 bases). The V gene lost 4 bases and the J gene lost 0 bases, with 13 bases spanning the gap. CDR3 length equals 15 residues. Germline V lookup: CDR1 SGHRS, CDR2 YFSETQ. The CDR3 DNA is TGCGCCAGCAGCCAGACGGCAGGGGCTAACTATGGCTACACCTTC. Translated, it gives CASSQTAGANYGYTF. Variable domain in full (rest from reference TRBV5-1 and TRBJ1-2): KAGVTQTPRYLIKTRGQQVTLSCSPISGHRSVSWYQQTPGQGLQFLFEYFSETQRNKGNFPGRFSGRQFSNSRSEMNVSTLELGDSALYLCASSQTAGANYGYTFGSGTRLTVV.

This clonotype was seen only a few times. The chain carries TRBV5-1 and TRBJ2-7; TRBD1 agrees at 7 bases. The CDR3 loop spans 15 amino acids. J lost 2 bases, V lost 3 bases, and 8 bases had no gene match. Germline CDR1 SGHRS, CDR2 YFSETQ. The DNA for the CDR3 is TGCGCCAGCAGCTGGTCCGGGACAGAGGCCTACGAGCAGTACTTC. Translating it yields CASSWSGTEAYEQYF.

This clonotype was seen at least ten times. The chain uses TRBV7-9 and TRBJ2-7; maybe TRBD1 (5 bases). Between the trimmed V and J ends, which lost 5 bases and 3 bases, there was a span of 17 bases. The CDR3 runs 15 residues. Germline V gives CDR1 SEHNR, CDR2 FQNEAQ (reference sequence). Here the CDR3 reads CASSPQTGGDYEQYF. The DNA for the CDR3 is TGTGCCAGCAGCCCCCAAACAGGTGGGGACTACGAGCAGTACTTC.

This chain connects TRBV11-2 to TRBJ2-7; D might be TRBD1 or TRBD2, each matching 5 bases. Trimming removed 0 bases from V and 4 bases from J, with 13 bases in between. Germline V lookup: CDR1 SGHAT, CDR2 FQNNGV. This CDR3 region has 15 residues. The CDR3 spells CASSLDRGGGYEQYF. The CDR3 DNA is TGTGCCAGCAGCTTAGATCGGGGCGGTGGGTACGAGCAGTACTTC.

V gene TRBV7-9 combines with J gene TRBJ2-2; perhaps TRBD1 as D (6 bases). The CDR3 has 16 amino acids. Between the trimmed V and J ends, which lost 6 bases and 6 bases, there was a span of 20 bases. In germline, CDR1 is SEHNR, CDR2 FQNEAQ (reference sequence). CDR3 coding DNA: TGTGCCAGCAGACCATTATCAGGCAGGGGATCCGGGGAGCTGTTTTTT. Its protein is CASRPLSGRGSGELFF.

This clonotype showed up just a few times. The chain carries TRBV29-1 and TRBJ2-1, with D tentatively TRBD2 (5 bases). Germline V gene sequence: CDR1 SQVTM, CDR2 ANQGSEA. This CDR3 is built from 13 residues. V was cut by 3 bases and J by 3 bases, with 9 bases left in between. CDR3 loop: CSVEPSLYNEQFF. In DNA form, the CDR3 reads TGCAGCGTTGAGCCTAGCCTCTACAATGAGCAGTTCTTC.

This clonotype was found many times. The chain employs TRBV28 and TRBJ2-5, with 12 nucleotides matching TRBD1. CDR3 length: 17 amino acids. The V segment lost 5 bases and the J segment 4 bases; nucleotides outside the gene matches: 11. Looked up from germline, CDR1 is MDHEN and CDR2 is SYDVKM. The CDR3 region has the DNA TGTGCCAGCAGTCTCCCAATTGGGACAGGGGGCGTAGAGACCCAGTACTTC. The encoded protein is CASSLPIGTGGVETQYF.

This clonotype showed up just a few times. Sequence at one end of the junction differs from germline and may be a read error. V and J are TRBV11-2 and TRBJ2-7, with 8 bases that match TRBD1. CDR1 is SGHAT and CDR2 is FQNNGV in the germline V gene. The CDR3 covers 18 residues. This chain's CDR3 is CASSLQRDRPRSSYVQYF. The CDR3 DNA reads TGTGCCAGCAGCTTACAGAGGGACAGGCCAAGGAGCTCCTACGTGCAGTACTTC.

This clonotype was seen many times. The chain has TRBV28 and TRBJ2-1; D might be TRBD1 (6 bases). Trimming pared 6 bases from V and 3 bases from J, leaving 15 bases between. The CDR3 covers 15 residues. The germline gives CDR1 MDHEN, CDR2 SYDVKM. CDR3 sequence: CASRDTGMDYNEQFF. The CDR3 coding sequence is TGTGCCAGCAGGGATACAGGGATGGACTACAATGAGCAGTTCTTC.

About this clonotype itself: This may stem from a read error, because a much larger clone lies one nucleotide away. The chain recombines TRBV27 with TRBJ1-1; possible D gene TRBD1, 5 bases. CDR3 length equals 17 residues. The germline gives CDR1 MNHEY, CDR2 SMNVEV (reference sequence). CDR3 amino acids: CASCFSLPKPGTPEAFF. The CDR3 nucleotides read TGTGCCAGCTGTTTCTCCCTACCAAAACCCGGGACGCCTGAAGCTTTCTTT.

Points on this clonotype: A much larger clone differs from this one at a single base, so this may be a read error. The chain links TRBV3-1 to TRBJ1-2, with D unresolved. Germline-derived CDR1 and CDR2 are LGHDT and YNNKEL (reference sequence). CDR3 size: 12 residues. Trimming left V 0 bases short and J 13 bases short, with 12 bases between. The CDR3 nucleotides are TGTGCCAGCAGCCAAGATGACAAGAGCTGCACCTTC. Its translation is CASSQDDKSCTF.

The CDR3 bases are TGCAGTGCTAGACCCCCGGGGATCAGAAGCAATGAGCAGTTCTTC. Protein sequence: CSARPPGIRSNEQFF. The J gene is TRBJ2-1, the V gene TRBV20-1; D perhaps matches TRBD2 (5 bases). Germline CDR1 reads DFQATT; CDR2 reads SNEGSKA (reference sequence). This CDR3 has 15 residues. With 2 bases removed from V and 6 bases from J, the gap between germline ends came to 17 bases.

This clonotype was seen repeatedly, ten times or more. The V call is TRBV10-3, the J call TRBJ2-7, with TRBD2 as a possible D gene (5 bases). The CDR3 totals 14 residues. Germline V gene data show CDR1 as ENHRY and CDR2 as SYGVKD. V was shortened by 6 bases and J by 2 bases, with 14 bases between the two germline ends. The CDR3 DNA reads TGTGCCATCAGCCCCGTGGACTCCGCCTACGAGCAGTACTTC. Translation: CAISPVDSAYEQYF.

This chain connects TRBV14 to TRBJ2-2; D gene ambiguous. V dropped 0 bases and J dropped 6 bases, with 5 bases sitting between them. From germline, CDR1 is SGHDN and CDR2 FVKESK. This CDR3 contains 13 residues. CDR3 DNA: TGTGCCAGCAGCCAAGACCTCTCCGGGGAGCTGTTTTTT. Translated: CASSQDLSGELFF.

This clonotype was found many times. This chain links TRBV11-2 with TRBJ1-5, with 8 bases aligning to TRBD1. With 0 bases clipped from V and 0 bases from J, the junction kept 4 bases outside the gene matches. CDR3 size: 17 residues. Germline V gene sequence: CDR1 SGHAT, CDR2 FQNNGV. The CDR3 loop reads CASSLDRDRLSNQPQHF. The DNA of the CDR3 is TGTGCCAGCAGCTTAGATCGGGACAGGCTTAGCAATCAGCCCCAGCATTTT.

There are a few counts of this clonotype. The chain joins TRBV20-1 to TRBJ2-1, with D uncertain. Trimming took off 6 bases at V and 5 bases at J, with 17 bases between the two ends. The CDR3 length is 14 residues. The V gene's germline CDR1 is DFQATT and CDR2 SNEGSKA (reference sequence). The DNA for the CDR3 is TGCAGTGCATCTGCAAAAGACCGAAACAATGAGCAGTTCTTC. Translated: CSASAKDRNNEQFF.

DNA for the CDR3: TGTGCCAGCAGCCAAGGCTCCGGGACAGGGATAGAGCAGTACTTC. Protein sequence: CASSQGSGTGIEQYF. J is TRBJ2-7 and V is TRBV3-1; 9 bases agree with TRBD1. Germline assignment: CDR1 LGHDT and CDR2 YNNKEL (reference sequence). There are 15 residues in the CDR3. V lost 1 base to trimming and J lost 7 bases; unmatched junction nucleotides: 8.

This clonotype was seen ten or more times. This rearrangement joins TRBV7-8 to TRBJ1-2; perhaps TRBD1 as D (5 bases). Trimming left V 7 bases short and J 1 base short, with 13 bases between. This CDR3 comprises 14 residues. Germline V CDR1 and CDR2: SGHVS, FQNEAQ. Written as DNA, the CDR3 is TGTGCCAGCACCCCCAGGGTGCTTAACTATGGCTACACCTTC. Translated, it gives CASTPRVLNYGYTF.

This clonotype is a singleton in its sample. A much larger clone differs by one base, so this may be a read error. This chain joins TRBV30 and TRBJ2-7; TRBD1 is a possible D gene (6 bases). CDR3 length equals 13 residues. The V gene's germline CDR1 is GTSNPN and CDR2 SVGIG (reference sequence). V shed 4 bases and J shed 6 bases, with 16 bases lying between them. In DNA, the CDR3 is TGTGCCTGGACTACAGGGATTTCATGCGAGCAGTACTTC. This sequence encodes CAWTTGISCEQYF.

The chain joins TRBV29-1 to TRBJ2-1; 7 bases are a match to TRBD1. The J call may be wrong; the DNA end is better matched by TRBJ2-4. CDR1 is SQVTM and CDR2 is ANQGSEA in the germline V gene. The CDR3 is 12 residues long. The CDR3 here is CSVVGQEDIQYF. The CDR3 nucleotides are TGCAGCGTGGTAGGACAGGAAGACATTCAGTACTTC.

The chain has TRBV20-1 and TRBJ2-7; TRBD1 matches 10 bases. The trim removed 2 bases at V and 3 bases at J, leaving 7 bases unmatched. Germline CDR1 and CDR2: DFQATT and SNEGSKA (reference sequence). This CDR3 contains 15 residues. CDR3 sequence (DNA): TGCAGTGCTAGAAAGGGACAGGGGTTCTTCTACGAGCAGTACTTC. Amino acids: CSARKGQGFFYEQYF.

The chain employs TRBV20-1 and TRBJ1-1, with D maybe TRBD1 (5 bases). V was trimmed by 1 base and J by 4 bases, leaving 13 bases between them. Germline values: CDR1 DFQATT, CDR2 SNEGSKA (reference sequence). This CDR3 comprises 14 residues. In DNA form, the CDR3 reads TGCAGTGCTAGAGGTGCGCAGGGACCCACTGAAGCTTTCTTT. Translation: CSARGAQGPTEAFF.

This chain connects TRBV29-1 to TRBJ1-1; D gene uncertain. V was shortened by 2 bases and J by 8 bases, with 9 bases between the two germline ends. CDR1 is SQVTM and CDR2 is ANQGSEA in the germline V gene. CDR3 size: 11 residues. The CDR3 DNA is TGCAGCGTTGAAACGAGGAGAGAAGCTTTCTTT. The encoded protein is CSVETRREAFF.

About this clonotype itself: A read error may be the cause here, since a much bigger clone is one base away. The chain joins TRBV2 to TRBJ2-3; TRBD2 might be the D (5 bases). From germline, CDR1 is SNHLY and CDR2 FYNNEI. The CDR3 has 13 amino acids. Trimming stripped 9 bases from V and 4 bases from J, with 14 bases between. This CDR3 reads CARTGDSADTQYF. The CDR3 DNA reads TGTGCCAGGACCGGGGATAGCGCAGATACGCAGTATTTT.

The chain is built from TRBV9 and TRBJ1-6, with D uncertain. The V end was cut by 0 bases, the J end by 5 bases, with 6 bases between. Germline V CDR1 and CDR2: SGDLS, YYNGEE. The CDR3 loop spans 14 amino acids. The CDR3 DNA is TGTGCCAGCAGCGTAGCCGGTGATAATTCACCCCTCCACTTT. Its translation is CASSVAGDNSPLHF.

In this sample, this clonotype turned up many times. The rearrangement joins TRBV12-3 or TRBV12-4 to TRBJ2-7, with TRBD1 matching 10 bases. Trimming took 6 bases from V and 9 from J; bases not matched to a gene: 8. This CDR3 contains 13 residues. This CDR3 is CASSRDRGTGQYF. The DNA of the CDR3 is TGTGCCAGCAGCCGGGACAGGGGAACGGGGCAGTACTTC.

This clonotype was counted only a few times. The genes are TRBV20-1 and TRBJ2-3; 10 nucleotides align to TRBD2. Germline CDR1 is DFQATT and CDR2 is SNEGSKA (reference sequence). This CDR3 is built from 14 residues. The J segment lost 5 bases and the V segment lost 3 bases, leaving 5 bases of the junction unmatched. The CDR3 bases are TGCAGTGCTAGGGCGACTAGCGGGTTAGATACGCAGTATTTT. The encoded protein is CSARATSGLDTQYF.

The V call is TRBV6-2 or TRBV6-3, the J call TRBJ1-1; tentatively, D is TRBD1 (5 bases). Trimming took 2 bases from V and 1 from J, leaving 14 bases between them. In germline, CDR1 is MNHEY, CDR2 SVGEGT. The CDR3 is made up of 16 amino acids. Here the CDR3 DNA reads TGTGCCAGCAGTTACGAGGCTGGGGCCTGGAACACTGAAGCTTTCTTT. This translates into CASSYEAGAWNTEAFF.